This T cell receptor (beta chain) was captured in a study of identical twins. Study results and limitations: It was out-of-frame TCR alpha sharing in monozygotic twins that models underestimated.

MiXCR, run by TCRdb on the 5' RACE reads, gives a single entry per CDR3 protein. The sample yields around 250,000 distinct CDR3 sequences, roughly 7% seen once. The CDR3 is made up of 16 amino acids. Per germline, CDR1 MGHRA and CDR2 YSYEKL. Unmatched junction bases numbered 4, after V lost 2 bases and J lost 1 base. In the case of this clonotype: Its specificity is unknown.

The same data also contributed to another study, on yellow fever vaccine responses in identical twins.

Sequenced: memory (CD45RO+) T cells sorted from blood. The chain uses TRBV4-1 and TRBJ2-3; 9 bases are shared with TRBD1. The clonotype originates from a woman under 30 in good health. This CDR3 reads CASSQPTGGGTDTQYF. The CDR3 DNA follows: TGCGCCAGCAGCCAACCCACAGGGGGCGGCACAGATACGCAGTATTTT.